In this sample, the clone carrying this T cell receptor (beta chain) turned up many times. The antigen is not known. These data are taken from a study of response to subunit inactivated influenza vaccine. Study-level results: With each seasonal influenza vaccination, the authors suggested, few new T cells are recruited.

The CDR3 is 14 residues long. V lost 4 bases, J lost 0 bases, and 8 bases lay in between. From germline, CDR1 is SGHRS and CDR2 YFSETQ. TCRdb independently ran MiXCR on the RT-PCR reads; one entry per CDR3 protein. The data hold about 520,000 distinct CDR3 sequences, with less than 7.5% observed a single time. This sequence was found in a man between 50 and 75 years old who received an inactivated influenza vaccine. The sample consisted of PBMCs from blood, taken 23 to 25 months after vaccination. The chain combines TRBV5-1 with TRBJ1-3; no firm D call. This chain's CDR3 is CASSSGDSGNTIYF. The CDR3 nucleotides read TGCGCCAGCAGCAGCGGGGACTCTGGAAACACCATATATTTT.